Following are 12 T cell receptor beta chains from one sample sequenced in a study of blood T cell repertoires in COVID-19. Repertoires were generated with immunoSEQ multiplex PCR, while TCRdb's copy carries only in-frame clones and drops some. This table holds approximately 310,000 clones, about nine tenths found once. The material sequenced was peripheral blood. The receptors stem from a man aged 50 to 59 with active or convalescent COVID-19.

The CDR3 spells CASRTGTLNTEAFF. DNA for the CDR3: TGTGCCAGCAGAACCGGGACACTGAACACTGAAGCTTTCTTT. V usage is TRBV28 and J usage is TRBJ1-1; a possible D gene is TRBD1 (6 bases). The CDR3 has 14 amino acids. Germline V gene lookup returns CDR1 MDHEN and CDR2 SYDVKM. The germline V and J ends were trimmed by 6 bases and 0 bases, with 11 bases remaining between them. The variable domain in full, with the rest retrieved from reference TRBV28 and TRBJ1-1, is DVKVTQSSRYLVKRTGEKVFLECVQDMDHENMFWYRQDPGLGLRLIYFSYDVKMKEKGDIPEGYSVSREKKERFSLILESASTNQTSMYLCASRTGTLNTEAFFGQGTRLTVV.

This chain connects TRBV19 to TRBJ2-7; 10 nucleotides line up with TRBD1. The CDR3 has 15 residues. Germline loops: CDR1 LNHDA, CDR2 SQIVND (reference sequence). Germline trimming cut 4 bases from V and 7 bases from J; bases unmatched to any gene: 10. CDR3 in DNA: TGTGCCAGTAGTAACTCCCGACAGGGGGCGCGGGAGCAGTACTTC. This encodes CASSNSRQGAREQYF.

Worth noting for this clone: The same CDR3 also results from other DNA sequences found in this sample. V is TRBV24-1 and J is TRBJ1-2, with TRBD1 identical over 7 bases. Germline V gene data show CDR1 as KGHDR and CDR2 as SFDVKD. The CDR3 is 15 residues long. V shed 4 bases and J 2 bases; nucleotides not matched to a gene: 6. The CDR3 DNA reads TGTGCCACCAGTGACTCGTCGACAGGGAACTATGGCTACACCTTC. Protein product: CATSDSSTGNYGYTF.

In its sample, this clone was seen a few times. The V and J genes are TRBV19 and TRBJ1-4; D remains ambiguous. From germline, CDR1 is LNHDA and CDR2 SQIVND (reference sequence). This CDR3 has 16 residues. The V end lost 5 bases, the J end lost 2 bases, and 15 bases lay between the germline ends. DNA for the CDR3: TGTGCCAGTAGTGACACCCCAGGCTCGACTAATGAAAAACTGTTTTTT. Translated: CASSDTPGSTNEKLFF.

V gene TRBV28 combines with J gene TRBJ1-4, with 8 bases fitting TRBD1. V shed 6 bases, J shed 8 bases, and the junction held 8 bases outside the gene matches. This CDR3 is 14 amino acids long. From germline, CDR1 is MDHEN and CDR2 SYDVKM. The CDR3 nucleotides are TGTGCCAGCAGCCCAGGGGGCTTGAGGGAAAAACTGTTTTTT. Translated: CASSPGGLREKLFF.

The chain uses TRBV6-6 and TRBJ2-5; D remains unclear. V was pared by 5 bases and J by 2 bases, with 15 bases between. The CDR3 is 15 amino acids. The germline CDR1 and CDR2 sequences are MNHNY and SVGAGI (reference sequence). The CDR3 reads CASSVFGARQETQYF. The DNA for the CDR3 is TGTGCCAGCAGTGTATTTGGTGCCCGGCAAGAGACCCAGTACTTC.

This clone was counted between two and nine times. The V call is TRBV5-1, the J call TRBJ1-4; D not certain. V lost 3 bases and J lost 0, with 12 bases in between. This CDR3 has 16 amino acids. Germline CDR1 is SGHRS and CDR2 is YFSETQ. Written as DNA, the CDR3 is TGCGCCAGCAGCTCTGGAGGTCTTGCAACTAATGAAAAACTGTTTTTT. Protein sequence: CASSSGGLATNEKLFF.

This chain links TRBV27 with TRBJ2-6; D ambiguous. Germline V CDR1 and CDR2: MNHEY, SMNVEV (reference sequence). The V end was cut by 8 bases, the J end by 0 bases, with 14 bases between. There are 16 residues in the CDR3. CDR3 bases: TGTGCCAGCCGTCACGGCTCTAGCTCTGGGGCCAACGTCCTGACTTTC. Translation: CASRHGSSSGANVLTF.

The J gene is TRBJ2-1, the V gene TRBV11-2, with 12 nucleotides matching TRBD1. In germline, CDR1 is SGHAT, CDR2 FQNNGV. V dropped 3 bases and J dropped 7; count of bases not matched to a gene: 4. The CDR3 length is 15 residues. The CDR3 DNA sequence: TGTGCCAGCAGCTTCCCGGGACAGGGGGCAAATGAGCAGTTCTTC. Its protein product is CASSFPGQGANEQFF.

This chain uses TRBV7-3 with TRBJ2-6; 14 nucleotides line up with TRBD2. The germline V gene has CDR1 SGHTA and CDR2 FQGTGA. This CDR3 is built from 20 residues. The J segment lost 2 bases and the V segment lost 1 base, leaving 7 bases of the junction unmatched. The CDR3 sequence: CASSLRSTSGRATGANVLTF. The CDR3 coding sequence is TGTGCCAGCAGCTTAAGGTCGACTAGCGGGAGGGCCACTGGGGCCAACGTCCTGACTTTC.

This chain's CDR3 is CASSFGTGVREQFF. Written as DNA, the CDR3 is TGTGCCAGCAGCTTTGGGACAGGGGTTCGAGAGCAGTTCTTC. The rearrangement uses TRBV5-6 and TRBJ2-1; 10 nucleotides agree with TRBD1. The germline CDR1 and CDR2 sequences are SGHDT and YYEEEE. J was trimmed by 10 bases and V by 2 bases; bases with no gene match: 6. The CDR3 totals 14 residues.

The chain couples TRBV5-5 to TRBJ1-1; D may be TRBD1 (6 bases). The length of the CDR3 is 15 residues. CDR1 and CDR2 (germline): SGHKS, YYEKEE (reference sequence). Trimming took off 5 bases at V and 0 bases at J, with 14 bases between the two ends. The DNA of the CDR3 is TGTGCCAGCAGTTGGGAGGGGGGCCTGAACACTGAAGCTTTCTTT. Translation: CASSWEGGLNTEAFF.